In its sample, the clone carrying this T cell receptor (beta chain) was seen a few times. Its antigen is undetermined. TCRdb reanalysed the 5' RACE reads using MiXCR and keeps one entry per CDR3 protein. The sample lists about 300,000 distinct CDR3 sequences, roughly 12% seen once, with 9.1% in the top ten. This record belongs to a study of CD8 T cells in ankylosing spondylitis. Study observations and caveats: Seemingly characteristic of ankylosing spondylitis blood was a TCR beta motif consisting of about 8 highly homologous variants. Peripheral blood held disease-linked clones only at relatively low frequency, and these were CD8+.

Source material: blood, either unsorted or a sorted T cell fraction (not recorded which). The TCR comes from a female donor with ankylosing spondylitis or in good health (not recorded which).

The CDR3 loop is CAITQDPYNSPLHF. The CDR3 region has the DNA TGTGCCATCACCCAGGATCCGTATAATTCACCCCTCCACTTT. This rearrangement joins TRBV10-3 to TRBJ1-6; D call uncertain. Trimming left V 7 bases short and J 4 bases short, with 11 bases between. CDR3 length: 14 amino acids. Germline V gene sequence: CDR1 ENHRY, CDR2 SYGVKD.